A single sample is the source of the 32 T cell receptor beta chains below, sequenced in a study of cytomegalovirus exposure and HLA in healthy donors. The study ran its PCR with 60 Vbeta and 13 Jbeta primers. Assay used: immunoSEQ multiplex PCR; TCRdb lists only in-frame clones, some missing. The repertoire holds approximately 150,000 clones, with 79% as singletons. Sequencing input: PBMCs. These receptors were collected from a man aged 45-60 years in good health and CMV-seropositive.

This chain connects TRBV30 to TRBJ2-2, with 9 bases that match TRBD2. The V and J ends lost 5 bases and 5 bases, in that order; junction bases with no gene match: 12. The CDR3 is 16 residues long. Germline CDR1 GTSNPN, CDR2 SVGIG (reference sequence). The DNA of the CDR3 is TGTGCCTGGGGACGTGGTAGCGGGAGTGTAACCGGGGAGCTGTTTTTT. It translates to CAWGRGSGSVTGELFF.

The chain joins TRBV10-3 to TRBJ2-7; 8 positions match TRBD2. The germline CDR1 and CDR2 sequences are ENHRY and SYGVKD. V was clipped by 3 bases and J by 7 bases; unmatched bases: 17. The CDR3 totals 17 residues. The DNA for the CDR3 is TGTGCCATCAGTGAACTCTCTGGGGGACTAGGGCGATGGGAGCAGTACTTC. It encodes CAISELSGGLGRWEQYF.

V and J are TRBV4-2 and TRBJ1-4; 7 bases map to TRBD1. Trimming took 0 bases from V and 7 from J; bases not matched to a gene: 11. This CDR3 comprises 17 residues. Germline CDR1 is LGHNA and CDR2 is YNFKEQ. The CDR3 loop is CASSQDRSAGGTEKLFF. The CDR3 bases are TGTGCCAGCAGCCAAGATAGGTCGGCAGGGGGTACTGAAAAACTGTTTTTT.

This clone has more than one count but fewer than ten. The chain combines TRBV11-3 with TRBJ2-1, with 7 bases that match TRBD2. Germline V CDR1 and CDR2: SGHNT, YENEEA. The CDR3 has 14 residues. Germline trimming cut 5 bases from V and 9 bases from J; bases unmatched to any gene: 10. The CDR3 spells CASSLEGGSSEQFF. The CDR3, as DNA: TGTGCCAGCAGCCTTGAGGGCGGGAGTAGTGAGCAGTTCTTC.

The rearrangement joins TRBV5-1 to TRBJ2-3; TRBD1 agrees at 9 bases. In germline, CDR1 is SGHRS, CDR2 YFSETQ. This CDR3 is built from 17 residues. V gave up 1 base and J gave up 6 bases; unmatched junction bases: 12. In DNA, the CDR3 is TGCGCCAGCAGCTTGCAGGACAGGGGCGTAGGGGCGGATACGCAGTATTTT. This translates into CASSLQDRGVGADTQYF.

V is TRBV6-5 and J is TRBJ2-5; no clear D. The end of the DNA is better explained by TRBJ2-7, so the J call may be wrong. CDR3 length equals 14 residues. Germline V gene lookup returns CDR1 MNHEY and CDR2 SVGAGI. CDR3 bases: TGTGCCAGCAGTTACTTCGGGTCCTCCTACGAGCAGTACTTC. Protein sequence: CASSYFGSSYEQYF.

This sequence joins TRBV6-1 and TRBJ2-1; TRBD1 matches 7 bases. The CDR3 is made up of 13 amino acids. V dropped 7 bases and J dropped 8; count of bases not matched to a gene: 8. Germline lookup yields CDR1 MNHNS and CDR2 SASEGT. In DNA form, the CDR3 reads TGTGCCAGCATGAGGGGGCTTGTTGATGAGCAGTTCTTC. Its protein product is CASMRGLVDEQFF.

This clone was counted a few times. The chain employs TRBV27 and TRBJ2-5; possibly TRBD1 for D (6 bases). The V and J ends lost 4 bases and 5 bases respectively, with 17 bases between them. This CDR3 has 15 amino acids. Germline CDR1 MNHEY, CDR2 SMNVEV (reference sequence). The CDR3 region is CASSSRVGAMETQYF. For the CDR3, the DNA is TGTGCCAGCAGTTCCCGAGTGGGGGCGATGGAGACCCAGTACTTC.

The chain recombines TRBV18 with TRBJ2-7; a possible D gene is TRBD1 (6 bases). Trimming pared 1 base from V and 7 bases from J, leaving 11 bases between. Germline-derived CDR1 and CDR2 are KGHSH and LQKENI. The CDR3 length is 13 residues. CDR3 bases: TGTGCCAGCTCACCACAGGGGGAACGGGAGCAGTACTTC. It is translated as CASSPQGEREQYF.

The J gene is TRBJ2-4, the V gene TRBV5-4, with TRBD1 matching over 7 bases. The germline CDR1 and CDR2 sequences are SGHNT and YYREEE (reference sequence). CDR3 size: 15 residues. The ends lost 5 bases at V and 6 bases at J; junction bases unmatched: 11. The CDR3, as DNA: TGTGCCAGCAGACAACAGGGGAGCCCTAGAAACATTCAGTACTTC. As protein: CASRQQGSPRNIQYF. The entire variable domain, with the rest obtained from reference TRBV5-4 and TRBJ2-4, is as follows: ETGVTQSPTHLIKTRGQQVTLRCSSQSGHNTVSWYQQALGQGPQFIFQYYREEENGRGNFPPRFSGLQFPNYSSELNVNALELDDSALYLCASRQQGSPRNIQYFGAGTRLSVL.

The chain carries TRBV28 and TRBJ1-1, with unresolved D. The CDR3 is made up of 14 amino acids. From germline, CDR1 is MDHEN and CDR2 SYDVKM. Trimming took 7 bases from V and 7 from J, leaving 19 bases between them. The CDR3 bases are TGTGCCAGCATTCGGAAGGGAGCCTACAGTGAAGCTTTCTTT. Amino acid sequence: CASIRKGAYSEAFF.

This chain connects TRBV5-5 to TRBJ2-7; the D gene is possibly TRBD2 (6 bases). This CDR3 spans 18 amino acids. Trimming removed 0 bases from V and 4 bases from J, with 23 bases in between. Germline CDR1 SGHKS, CDR2 YYEKEE (reference sequence). CDR3 nucleotides: TGTGCCAGCAGCTTGGCTGAGCGGGTCCGCCCTAAACCTTACGAGCAGTACTTC. Translated: CASSLAERVRPKPYEQYF.

The chain uses TRBV30 and TRBJ1-1; D not resolved. The CDR3 extends over 14 amino acids. V dropped 0 bases and J dropped 5 bases, with 13 bases sitting between them. Per the germline V gene, CDR1 is GTSNPN and CDR2 is SVGIG (reference sequence). DNA of the CDR3: TGTGCCTGGAGTGTATACGGGTTGCGGACTGAAGCTTTCTTT. It translates to CAWSVYGLRTEAFF.

The V gene is TRBV4-2, the J gene TRBJ2-5; TRBD2 matches 12 bases. V lost 4 bases to trimming and J lost 3 bases; unmatched junction nucleotides: 9. The CDR3 is 17 residues long. The germline CDR1 and CDR2 sequences are LGHNA and YNFKEQ. The CDR3 loop reads CASSPRTSGKMEETQYF. CDR3 nucleotide sequence: TGTGCCAGCAGCCCCCGGACTAGCGGGAAGATGGAAGAGACCCAGTACTTC.

The chain joins TRBV6-5 to TRBJ2-5; D is perhaps TRBD2 (6 bases). Germline V CDR1 and CDR2: MNHEY, SVGAGI. The CDR3 contains 13 residues. Trimming removed 6 bases from V and 2 bases from J, with 10 bases in between. CDR3 loop: CASRKGLQETQYF. As DNA, the CDR3 is TGTGCCAGCAGAAAGGGACTGCAAGAGACCCAGTACTTC.

This rearrangement joins TRBV19 to TRBJ2-2; TRBD2 matches at 10 bases. The CDR3 runs to 14 residues. Trimming took 10 bases from V and 4 from J; bases not matched to a gene: 6. Germline V gives CDR1 LNHDA, CDR2 SQIVND (reference sequence). CDR3 nucleotides: TGTGCCACCAAGCGGGAGGGGCGCACCGGGGAGCTGTTTTTT. Its protein product is CATKREGRTGELFF.

This sequence joins TRBV7-2 and TRBJ2-1; TRBD2 might be the D (6 bases). Germline V gene sequence: CDR1 SGHTA, CDR2 FQGNSA. CDR3 size: 14 residues. The ends were cut back, 1 base at V and 3 bases at J, with 7 bases in the middle. The DNA for the CDR3 is TGTGCCAGCAGCTTAGGGACTAACTACAATGAGCAGTTCTTC. This sequence encodes CASSLGTNYNEQFF.

The chain recombines TRBV5-5 with TRBJ1-5; D uncertain. Trimming stripped 2 bases from V and 7 bases from J, with 13 bases between. CDR3 length equals 14 residues. Germline-derived CDR1 and CDR2 are SGHKS and YYEKEE (reference sequence). The CDR3 is CASSLVGRGQPQHF. Here the CDR3 DNA reads TGTGCCAGCAGCTTAGTCGGGCGGGGACAGCCCCAGCATTTT.

The chain combines TRBV5-4 with TRBJ2-3; TRBD2 matches 14 bases. Germline CDR1 SGHNT, CDR2 YYREEE (reference sequence). The CDR3 extends over 17 amino acids. J lost 5 bases, V lost 5 bases, and 10 bases had no gene match. CDR3 protein: CASRKGLAGVGEDTQYF. The CDR3 DNA sequence: TGTGCCAGCAGAAAGGGACTAGCGGGAGTAGGGGAAGATACGCAGTATTTT.

This rearrangement joins TRBV13 to TRBJ1-6; tentative D call: TRBD1 (6 bases). The V end was cut by 0 bases, the J end by 7 bases, with 22 bases between. The CDR3 loop spans 19 amino acids. The germline gives CDR1 PRHDT, CDR2 FYEKMQ (reference sequence). CDR3: CASSLGGAGDTRKNSPLHF. The CDR3 bases are TGTGCCAGCAGCTTAGGTGGGGCGGGGGACACGAGGAAAAATTCACCCCTCCACTTT.

This chain uses TRBV28 with TRBJ2-1, with 9 nucleotides matching TRBD2. The CDR3 spans 19 residues. Losses at the gene ends were 3 bases for V and 7 bases for J; bases not matched to a gene: 19. Germline values: CDR1 MDHEN, CDR2 SYDVKM. The CDR3 protein is CASSLVVFFSGSQRNEQFF. DNA of the CDR3: TGTGCCAGCAGTTTGGTGGTTTTTTTTAGCGGGAGTCAGAGGAATGAGCAGTTCTTC.

This clone was detected a few times. This rearrangement joins TRBV4-1 to TRBJ2-2; 9 nucleotides match TRBD2. Trimming took 4 bases from V and 7 from J; bases not matched to a gene: 10. Looked up from germline, CDR1 is MGHRA and CDR2 is YSYEKL. The length of the CDR3 is 16 residues. The CDR3 region is CASSPPLAGSVGELFF. CDR3 DNA: TGCGCCAGCAGCCCCCCGCTAGCGGGATCAGTCGGGGAGCTGTTTTTT.

Only one count was recorded for this clone. V usage is TRBV29-1 and J usage is TRBJ2-5, with 8 bases matching TRBD2. This CDR3 contains 14 residues. Trimming at V came to 5 bases and at J to 5 bases, leaving 10 bases not matched to a gene. CDR1 SQVTM and CDR2 ANQGSEA come from the germline V gene. Here the CDR3 reads CSVFREGPGETQYF. CDR3 nucleotides: TGCAGCGTTTTCCGGGAGGGCCCCGGGGAGACCCAGTACTTC.

This clone has a single count. The V gene is TRBV2, the J gene TRBJ2-5, with 7 bases identical to TRBD1. V shed 6 bases, J shed 4 bases, and the junction held 5 bases outside the gene matches. Germline loops: CDR1 SNHLY, CDR2 FYNNEI. This CDR3 comprises 13 residues. As DNA, the CDR3 is TGTGCCAGCAGAAAGACAGGGCCAGAGACCCAGTACTTC. Amino acid sequence: CASRKTGPETQYF.

The rearrangement links TRBV2 to TRBJ2-3, with 9 positions matching TRBD2. Germline CDR1 SNHLY, CDR2 FYNNEI. With 3 bases clipped from V and 4 bases from J, the junction kept 5 bases outside the gene matches. The CDR3 is 15 residues long. Here the CDR3 DNA reads TGTGCCAGCAGTGACGGTAGCGGGAGTTCAGATACGCAGTATTTT. This codes for CASSDGSGSSDTQYF.

The chain uses TRBV9 and TRBJ2-1, with 13 bases identical to TRBD2. V dropped 4 bases and J dropped 10; count of bases not matched to a gene: 5. From germline, CDR1 is SGDLS and CDR2 YYNGEE. This CDR3 has 14 amino acids. CDR3 nucleotide sequence: TGTGCCAGCAGCCCGCGGACTAGCGGGGGCGAGCAGTTCTTC. The encoded protein is CASSPRTSGGEQFF.

The chain joins TRBV7-2 to TRBJ2-5; 9 bases match TRBD2. Looked up from germline, CDR1 is SGHTA and CDR2 is FQGNSA. The CDR3 sequence is 14 residues long. The J segment lost 11 bases and the V segment lost 3 bases, leaving 10 bases of the junction unmatched. The CDR3 sequence: CASSLNLPAGGQYF. In DNA form, the CDR3 reads TGTGCCAGCAGCTTGAACCTGCCTGCGGGAGGGCAGTACTTC.

The rearrangement uses TRBV5-1 and TRBJ1-4; 7 nucleotides match TRBD1. V was clipped by 4 bases and J by 9 bases; unmatched bases: 12. This CDR3 is 15 amino acids long. Germline assignment: CDR1 SGHRS and CDR2 YFSETQ. The CDR3 DNA reads as TGCGCCAGCAGCCCCGCCTTGGACAGGTTTAAAAAACTGTTTTTT. Translation gives CASSPALDRFKKLFF.

The rearrangement links TRBV5-1 to TRBJ2-4, with 10 bases fitting TRBD1. Germline V gene sequence: CDR1 SGHRS, CDR2 YFSETQ. This CDR3 contains 17 residues. J was trimmed by 7 bases and V by 1 base; bases with no gene match: 11. CDR3 bases: TGCGCCAGCAGCTTGTTCCCGGGGACAGGGGCCCGGAACATTCAGTACTTC. Amino acids: CASSLFPGTGARNIQYF.

V is TRBV5-4 and J is TRBJ2-7; TRBD2 aligns across 8 bases. The V segment lost 4 bases and the J segment 6 bases; nucleotides outside the gene matches: 12. There are 15 residues in the CDR3. Germline-derived CDR1 and CDR2 are SGHNT and YYREEE (reference sequence). CDR3 sequence (DNA): TGTGCCAGCAGCCGGGGGACTAGAACATCACCCGAGCAGTACTTC. Protein: CASSRGTRTSPEQYF.

This clone came up once. Other DNA sequences in this specimen translate into the identical CDR3. The gene calls are TRBV5-1 and TRBJ2-1, with a tentative D call TRBD2 (5 bases). The CDR3 runs 15 residues. The V gene lost 0 bases and the J gene lost 3 bases, with 10 bases spanning the gap. The germline V gene has CDR1 SGHRS and CDR2 YFSETQ. The CDR3 coding sequence is TGCGCCAGCAGCTTGGGGCTAGCTCTCTACAATGAGCAGTTCTTC. It specifies CASSLGLALYNEQFF.

This chain uses TRBV7-9 with TRBJ2-7; tentative D call: TRBD2 (6 bases). Germline-derived CDR1 and CDR2 are SEHNR and FQNEAQ (reference sequence). The ends were cut back, 8 bases at V and 3 bases at J, with 20 bases in the middle. The CDR3 length is 15 residues. CDR3 amino acids: CASGGTLQKVYEQYF. The CDR3, as DNA: TGTGCCAGCGGCGGGACCCTTCAAAAAGTCTACGAGCAGTACTTC. Variable domain in full (rest from reference TRBV7-9 and TRBJ2-7): DTGVSQNPRHKITKRGQNVTFRCDPISEHNRLYWYRQTLGQGPEFLTYFQNEAQLEKSRLLSDRFSAERPKGSFSTLEIQRTEQGDSAMYLCASGGTLQKVYEQYFGPGTRLTVT.